These 27 T cell receptor beta chains were sequenced from one sample in a study of CD8+CD57+ T cells in acquired aplastic anemia. Previously, flow cytometry had revealed CD8+CD57+ cell expansion in the patients chosen for sequencing. Genomic DNA was employed as the template in profiling TCR beta VDJ and CDR3. TCRdb re-derived calls from the reads in MiXCR, one entry per CDR3 protein. The sample holds about 200,000 distinct CDR3 sequences, about 62% seen once. Specimen: sorted CD4+, CD8+, or CD8+CD57+ T cells (not recorded which) from PBMCs. Receptors were obtained from a human donor with aplastic anemia.

The chain uses TRBV12-3 or TRBV12-4 and TRBJ1-4; D perhaps matches TRBD1 (6 bases). V was clipped by 5 bases and J by 4 bases, with 14 bases between them. CDR3 length: 15 amino acids. CDR3 sequence: CASSPVTGGNEKLFF. In DNA form, the CDR3 reads TGTGCCAGCAGTCCCGTGACAGGAGGTAATGAAAAACTGTTTTTT.

This chain links TRBV2 with TRBJ2-5; D is possibly TRBD2 (6 bases). This CDR3 comprises 16 residues. V was cut by 2 bases and J by 2 bases, with 15 bases left in between. Germline CDR1 SNHLY, CDR2 FYNNEI. The CDR3 reads CASSENRAGGQETQYF. The CDR3 region has the DNA TGTGCCAGCAGTGAAAATAGGGCCGGAGGGCAAGAGACCCAGTACTTC.

This chain uses TRBV12-5 with TRBJ2-7; TRBD2 might be the D (6 bases). This CDR3 region has 16 residues. Germline CDR1 reads LGHNT; CDR2 reads FRNRAP. The V gene lost 7 bases and the J gene lost 7 bases, with 26 bases spanning the gap. CDR3 sequence reads: CASATAGRGNYNEQYF. In nucleotides, the CDR3 is TGTGCTAGTGCCACCGCGGGGCGGGGCAATTACAATGAGCAGTACTTC.

V gene TRBV20-1 combines with J gene TRBJ1-2; D not resolved. Germline assignment: CDR1 DFQATT and CDR2 SNEGSKA (reference sequence). The CDR3 has 9 residues. Trimming removed 6 bases from V and 8 bases from J, with 7 bases in between. The CDR3 bases are TGCAGTGCAGGGCAGGGCTACACCTTC. It is translated as CSAGQGYTF.

The chain links TRBV2 to TRBJ1-2, with 9 bases fitting TRBD1. Germline CDR1 is SNHLY and CDR2 is FYNNEI. The V segment lost 6 bases and the J segment 4 bases; nucleotides outside the gene matches: 0. This CDR3 is 12 amino acids long. The CDR3 nucleotides read TGTGCCAGCAGGGACAGGGGCTATGGCTACACCTTC. Translating it yields CASRDRGYGYTF.

Concerning this clonotype: Likely a read error: the CDR3 ends without its conserved phenylalanine or tryptophan. This chain uses TRBV19 with TRBJ2-6; D is undetermined. The CDR3 sequence is 14 residues long. V lost 10 bases and J 0 bases, leaving 10 bases between the germline ends. Germline V CDR1 and CDR2: LNHDA, SQIVND (reference sequence). CDR3 nucleotides: TGTGCCACTAAAGGATTCTCTGGGGCCAACGTCCTGACTCTC. As protein: CATKGFSGANVLTL.

The rearrangement uses TRBV7-4 and TRBJ2-7; D remains unclear. V shed 7 bases and J shed 2 bases, with 9 bases lying between them. The CDR3 runs to 12 residues. CDR1 SGHVT and CDR2 SQSDAQ come from the germline V gene. DNA for the CDR3: TGTGCCAGCATCTCCGAAGCCTACGAGCAGTACTTC. Its protein product is CASISEAYEQYF.

This clonotype was detected many times. V gene TRBV2 combines with J gene TRBJ2-4; a possible D gene is TRBD2 (5 bases). This CDR3 contains 16 residues. Trimming stripped 3 bases from V and 3 bases from J, with 15 bases between. In germline, CDR1 is SNHLY, CDR2 FYNNEI. The CDR3 loop reads CASSDNAPEGKNIQYF. CDR3 nucleotides: TGTGCCAGCAGTGATAATGCTCCCGAGGGCAAAAACATTCAGTACTTC.

The chain joins TRBV7-2 to TRBJ2-1, with 11 bases aligning to TRBD2. V lost 3 bases and J lost 10; bases outside the gene matches: 5. CDR1 is SGHTA and CDR2 is FQGNSA in the germline V gene. This CDR3 comprises 14 residues. The CDR3 DNA reads TGTGCCAGCAGCTTGGGACTAGCGGCGGTCGAGCAGTTCTTC. Amino acid sequence: CASSLGLAAVEQFF.

The chain combines TRBV9 with TRBJ2-6; D unclear. From germline, CDR1 is SGDLS and CDR2 YYNGEE. This CDR3 has 15 residues. Trimming removed 0 bases at V and 4 bases at J, with 8 bases between. This chain's CDR3 is CASSVADPGANVLTF. CDR3 nucleotides: TGTGCCAGCAGCGTAGCAGATCCCGGGGCCAACGTCCTGACTTTC.

The chain is built from TRBV20-1 and TRBJ1-2, with D hard to call. This CDR3 comprises 10 residues. Germline assignment: CDR1 DFQATT and CDR2 SNEGSKA (reference sequence). V shed 5 bases and J shed 5 bases, with 6 bases lying between them. The CDR3 reads CSAYGYGYTF. CDR3 nucleotides: TGCAGTGCTTACGGGTATGGCTACACCTTC.

V gene TRBV7-3 combines with J gene TRBJ1-5, with 10 nucleotides matching TRBD1. Trimming removed 5 bases from V and 5 bases from J; junction bases left unmatched: 6. CDR3 length: 15 amino acids. The germline V gene encodes CDR1 SGHTA and CDR2 FQGTGA. CDR3 amino acids: CASSPRGTGDQPQHF. CDR3 nucleotides: TGTGCCAGCAGCCCGCGAGGGACAGGGGATCAGCCCCAGCATTTT.

The chain is built from TRBV27 and TRBJ2-7; D may match TRBD1 or TRBD2 (5 bases each). V lost 9 bases to trimming and J lost 6 bases, with 21 bases between them. Germline V gene data show CDR1 as MNHEY and CDR2 as SMNVEV (reference sequence). The CDR3 covers 14 residues. CDR3 in amino acids: CASMSGTALGEQYF. In DNA, the CDR3 is TGTGCCAGTATGTCCGGGACCGCGCTGGGCGAGCAGTACTTC.

The chain recombines TRBV2 with TRBJ2-1; D unresolved. Germline V lookup: CDR1 SNHLY, CDR2 FYNNEI. The CDR3 runs to 14 residues. Trimming removed 6 bases at V and 3 bases at J, with 12 bases between. This CDR3 reads CASSFVGLYNEQFF. Here the CDR3 DNA reads TGTGCCAGCAGCTTTGTGGGCCTCTACAATGAGCAGTTCTTC.

The table lists this clonotype with a count of one. Sequence at one end of the junction differs from germline and may be a read error. V is TRBV7-2 and J is TRBJ2-2, with D perhaps matching TRBD1 or TRBD2 (5 bases each). CDR3 length: 16 residues. The germline gives CDR1 SGHTA, CDR2 FQGNSA. In nucleotides, the CDR3 is TGTGCCAGCAGCTTCGACCGGGGCGCGAACACCGAGGAGCTGTTTTTT. It yields the protein CASSFDRGANTEELFF.

The chain uses TRBV15 and TRBJ1-1; TRBD1 agrees at 10 bases. After removal of 8 bases from V and 1 base from J, the junction contained 13 bases not matched to a gene. The CDR3 has 17 residues. The V gene's germline CDR1 is LNHNV and CDR2 YYDKDF (reference sequence). The CDR3 nucleotides are TGTGCCACCGGATCCACGCGGACAGGGGGGCGGAACACTGAAGCTTTCTTT. Translated: CATGSTRTGGRNTEAFF.

J is TRBJ2-7 and V is TRBV6-4; a weak D match, TRBD1 (6 bases). Trimming pared 2 bases from V and 2 bases from J, leaving 13 bases between. This CDR3 spans 15 amino acids. CDR1 is MRHNA and CDR2 is SNTAGT in the germline V gene. The CDR3 sequence: CASSDRPGQTYEQYF. CDR3 sequence (DNA): TGTGCCAGCAGTGACCGACCGGGACAAACCTACGAGCAGTACTTC.

A few counts support this clonotype. The chain is built from TRBV7-3 and TRBJ2-7, with 7 bases identical to TRBD1. V lost 5 bases, J lost 2 bases, and 6 bases stayed unmatched. The CDR3 is 14 residues long. The germline V gene encodes CDR1 SGHTA and CDR2 FQGTGA. The CDR3 spells CASSKQGGPYEQYF. CDR3 bases: TGTGCCAGCAGCAAACAAGGGGGCCCCTACGAGCAGTACTTC.

This clonotype was found a few times. The J gene is TRBJ2-3, the V gene TRBV2; D gene unclear. V lost 4 bases and J 7 bases, leaving 3 bases between the germline ends. This CDR3 is built from 10 residues. Germline lookup yields CDR1 SNHLY and CDR2 FYNNEI. The CDR3 protein is CASSANTQYF. The CDR3 bases are TGTGCCAGCAGTGCTAATACGCAGTATTTT. The full variable domain, in which reference TRBV2 and TRBJ2-3 provide the parts outside the CDR3, is EPEVTQTPSHQVTQMGQEVILRCVPISNHLYFYWYRQILGQKVEFLVSFYNNEISEKSEIFDDQFSVERPDGSNFTLKIRSTKLEDSAMYFCASSANTQYFGPGTRLTVL.

V gene TRBV2 combines with J gene TRBJ2-7; TRBD1 agrees at 7 bases. This CDR3 has 16 residues. Germline loops: CDR1 SNHLY, CDR2 FYNNEI. V shed 4 bases, J shed 3 bases, and the junction held 12 bases outside the gene matches. CDR3 loop: CASSGKTTGLIYEQYF. In DNA, the CDR3 is TGTGCCAGCAGTGGAAAGACGACAGGGTTGATCTACGAGCAGTACTTC.

This clonotype was seen repeatedly, ten times or more. The gene calls are TRBV2 and TRBJ2-1; D is unresolved. Per the germline V gene, CDR1 is SNHLY and CDR2 is FYNNEI. V lost 6 bases and J lost 9, with 18 bases in between. The CDR3 sequence is 14 residues long. DNA for the CDR3: TGTGCCAGCAGCAGTTTGGGCGTTTTGGTTGAGCAGTTCTTC. Its protein is CASSSLGVLVEQFF.

The sample holds a few counts of this clonotype. The V call is TRBV20-1, the J call TRBJ1-6; TRBD1 might be the D (6 bases). V lost 2 bases to trimming and J lost 8 bases, with 13 bases between them. Germline CDR1 DFQATT, CDR2 SNEGSKA (reference sequence). This CDR3 is built from 14 residues. This chain's CDR3 is CSARRTGWDSPLHF. In nucleotides, the CDR3 is TGCAGTGCTAGACGAACAGGGTGGGATTCACCCCTCCACTTT.

This clonotype was seen a single time. This chain uses TRBV9 with TRBJ2-3, with D possibly TRBD2 on 5 matching bases. Germline V gene sequence: CDR1 SGDLS, CDR2 YYNGEE. With 4 bases removed from V and 2 bases from J, the gap between germline ends came to 8 bases. CDR3 length equals 13 residues. CDR3 region: CASSLRDTDTQYF. The CDR3 DNA follows: TGTGCCAGCAGCCTGAGGGACACAGATACGCAGTATTTT.

This clonotype was counted once. This chain joins TRBV15 and TRBJ2-7; D uncertain. V lost 3 bases and J lost 2, with 11 bases in between. The CDR3 runs to 14 residues. CDR1 is LNHNV and CDR2 is YYDKDF in the germline V gene (reference sequence). The DNA for the CDR3 is TGTGCCACCAGCAGCCAAGGTGGTACCTACGAGCAGTACTTC. Protein sequence: CATSSQGGTYEQYF.

The rearrangement uses TRBV5-1 and TRBJ2-7; 8 positions match TRBD1. CDR1 and CDR2 from the germline V gene are SGHRS and YFSETQ. The CDR3 totals 15 residues. J gave up 0 bases and V 4 bases, and 6 bases lay outside the gene matches. CDR3 DNA: TGCGCCAGCAGCAGGGACAGGTCGAGCTCCTACGAGCAGTACTTC. Translating gives CASSRDRSSSYEQYF.

This sequence joins TRBV20-1 and TRBJ2-7; TRBD2 agrees at 8 bases. Trimming took 4 bases from V and 13 from J; bases not matched to a gene: 12. Germline CDR1 and CDR2: DFQATT and SNEGSKA (reference sequence). The CDR3 is made up of 12 amino acids. CDR3 nucleotides: TGCAGTGCTAATGTATTAGCGGGGATCCTCTACTTC. It specifies CSANVLAGILYF.

The V call is TRBV24-1, the J call TRBJ2-1, with TRBD2 identical over 12 bases. Germline lookup yields CDR1 KGHDR and CDR2 SFDVKD. J gave up 7 bases and V 4 bases, and 10 bases lay outside the gene matches. There are 17 residues in the CDR3. The CDR3 DNA sequence: TGTGCCACCAGTGACTCTAGCGGGAGGGCCTCGGCTAATGAGCAGTTCTTC. Protein sequence: CATSDSSGRASANEQFF.